This T cell receptor beta chain originates from a study of early T cells in non-severe SARS-CoV-2 infection. The CDR3 has 13 residues. V was shortened by 6 bases and J by 7 bases, with 13 bases between the two germline ends. CDR1 and CDR2 from the germline V gene are KGHSH and LQKENI. TCRdb recomputed calls from the 5' RACE reads with MiXCR, one row per CDR3 protein. Of 90,000 or so distinct CDR3 sequences in the sample, 15% are singletons; the top ten hold 5.5%. This clonotype was picked up a small number of times. Sequencing used whole blood. This TCR was sampled from an adult who was a healthcare worker with PCR-confirmed SARS-CoV-2 infection or an uninfected control (not recorded which). The chain employs TRBV18 and TRBJ1-5; D is uncertain. The CDR3 nucleotides read TGTGCCAGCTCGGCTGCCTTAACCCAGCCCCAGCATTTT. This gives the protein CASSAALTQPQHF. Looking up the rest from reference TRBV18 and TRBJ1-5 gives the full variable domain: NAGVMQNPRHLVRRRGQEARLRCSPMKGHSHVYWYRQLPEEGLKFMVYLQKENIIDESGMPKERFSAEFPKEGPSILRIQQVVRGDSAAYFCASSAALTQPQHFGDGTRLSIL.